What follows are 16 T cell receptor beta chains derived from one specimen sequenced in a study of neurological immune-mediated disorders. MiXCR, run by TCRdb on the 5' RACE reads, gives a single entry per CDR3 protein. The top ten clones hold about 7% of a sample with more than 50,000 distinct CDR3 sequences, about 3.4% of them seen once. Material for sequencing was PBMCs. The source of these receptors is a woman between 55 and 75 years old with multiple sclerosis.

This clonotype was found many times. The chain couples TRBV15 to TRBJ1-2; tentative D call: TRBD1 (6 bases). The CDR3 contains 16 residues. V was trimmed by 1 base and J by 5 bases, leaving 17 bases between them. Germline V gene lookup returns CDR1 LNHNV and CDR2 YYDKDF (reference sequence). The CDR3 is CATSRGRQERLYGYTF. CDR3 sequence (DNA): TGTGCCACCAGCAGAGGAAGACAGGAGCGGTTATATGGCTACACCTTC.

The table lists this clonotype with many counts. The CDR3 DNA follows: TGTGCCAGCAGCGTGCGGGGGGGCCTAGAGACCCAGTACTTC. It specifies CASSVRGGLETQYF. The J gene is TRBJ2-5, the V gene TRBV7-6; 9 bases match TRBD2. V dropped 5 bases and J dropped 4; count of bases not matched to a gene: 5. Germline CDR1 and CDR2: SGHVS and FNYEAQ. The CDR3 extends over 14 amino acids.

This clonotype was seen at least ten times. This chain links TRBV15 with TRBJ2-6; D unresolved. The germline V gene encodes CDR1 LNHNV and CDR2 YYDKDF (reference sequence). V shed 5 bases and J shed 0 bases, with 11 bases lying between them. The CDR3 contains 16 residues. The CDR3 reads CATSQILGSGANVLTF. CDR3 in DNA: TGTGCCACCAGCCAGATCCTGGGCTCTGGGGCCAACGTCCTGACTTTC.

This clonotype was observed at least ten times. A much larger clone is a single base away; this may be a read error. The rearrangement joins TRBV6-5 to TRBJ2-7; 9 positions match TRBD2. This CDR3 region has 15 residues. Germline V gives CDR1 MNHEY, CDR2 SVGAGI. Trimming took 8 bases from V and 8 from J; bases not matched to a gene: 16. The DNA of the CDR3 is TGTGCCAGCGGGAAACCGGGACTAGCCCTCGGGAAGCAGTACTTC. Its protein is CASGKPGLALGKQYF.

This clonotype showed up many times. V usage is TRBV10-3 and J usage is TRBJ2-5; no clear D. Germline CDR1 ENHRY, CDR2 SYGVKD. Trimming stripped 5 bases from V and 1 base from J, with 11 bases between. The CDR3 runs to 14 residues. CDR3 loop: CAISTSQLQETQYF. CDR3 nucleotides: TGTGCCATCAGTACCTCCCAGCTCCAAGAGACCCAGTACTTC.

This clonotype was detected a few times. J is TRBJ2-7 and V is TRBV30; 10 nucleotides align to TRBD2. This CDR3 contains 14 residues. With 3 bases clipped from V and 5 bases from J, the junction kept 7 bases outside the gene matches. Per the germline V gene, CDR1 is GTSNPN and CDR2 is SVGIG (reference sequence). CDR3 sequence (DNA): TGTGCCTGGAGATCTAGCGGGAGTGTCAACGAGCAGTACTTC. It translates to CAWRSSGSVNEQYF.

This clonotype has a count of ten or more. The DNA of the CDR3 is TGCGCCAGCAGCTCAGGACGGACGCTAGCCAAAAACATTCAGTACTTC. Translating gives CASSSGRTLAKNIQYF. The rearrangement links TRBV5-1 to TRBJ2-4; D call uncertain. The CDR3 has 16 residues. Germline CDR1 SGHRS, CDR2 YFSETQ. The V end was cut by 3 bases, the J end by 0 bases, with 13 bases between.

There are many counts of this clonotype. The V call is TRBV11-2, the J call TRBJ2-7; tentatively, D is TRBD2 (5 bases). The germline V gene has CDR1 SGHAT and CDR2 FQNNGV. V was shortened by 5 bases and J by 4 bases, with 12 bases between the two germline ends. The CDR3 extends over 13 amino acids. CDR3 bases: TGTGCCAGCAGCACCGGGGTGATTTACGAGCAGTACTTC. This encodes CASSTGVIYEQYF.

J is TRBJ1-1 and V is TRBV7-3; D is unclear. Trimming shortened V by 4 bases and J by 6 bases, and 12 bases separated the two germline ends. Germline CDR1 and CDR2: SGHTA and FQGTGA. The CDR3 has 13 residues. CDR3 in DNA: TGTGCCAGCAGCTCATCCCCGGAGGCTGAAGCTTTCTTT. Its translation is CASSSSPEAEAFF.

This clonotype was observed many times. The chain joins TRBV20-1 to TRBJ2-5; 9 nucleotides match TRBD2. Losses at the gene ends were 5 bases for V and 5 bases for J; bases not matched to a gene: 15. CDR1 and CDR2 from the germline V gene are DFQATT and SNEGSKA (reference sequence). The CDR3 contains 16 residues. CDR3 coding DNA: TGCAGTGCTGACGGAGAGGGCGGGGGGGTTTTTGAGACCCAGTACTTC. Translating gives CSADGEGGGVFETQYF.

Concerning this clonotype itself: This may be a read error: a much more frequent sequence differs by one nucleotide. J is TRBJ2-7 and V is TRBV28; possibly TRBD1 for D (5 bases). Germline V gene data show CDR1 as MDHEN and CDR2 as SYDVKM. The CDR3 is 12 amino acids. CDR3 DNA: TGTGACAGCAGGGCGGACAACTACGAGCAGTACTTC. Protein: CDSRADNYEQYF.

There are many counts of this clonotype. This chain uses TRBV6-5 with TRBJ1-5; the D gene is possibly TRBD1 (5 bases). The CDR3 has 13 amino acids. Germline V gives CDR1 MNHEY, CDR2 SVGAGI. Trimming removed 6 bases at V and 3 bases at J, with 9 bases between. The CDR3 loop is CASRGPLNQPQHF. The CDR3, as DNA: TGTGCCAGCAGGGGACCGCTCAATCAGCCCCAGCATTTT.

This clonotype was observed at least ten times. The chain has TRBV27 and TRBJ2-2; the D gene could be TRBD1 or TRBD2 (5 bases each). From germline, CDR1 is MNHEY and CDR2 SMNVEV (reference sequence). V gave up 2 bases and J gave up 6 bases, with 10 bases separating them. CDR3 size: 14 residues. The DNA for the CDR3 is TGTGCCAGCAGTTTACGGCAGGGACCCGGGGAGCTGTTTTTT. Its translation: CASSLRQGPGELFF.

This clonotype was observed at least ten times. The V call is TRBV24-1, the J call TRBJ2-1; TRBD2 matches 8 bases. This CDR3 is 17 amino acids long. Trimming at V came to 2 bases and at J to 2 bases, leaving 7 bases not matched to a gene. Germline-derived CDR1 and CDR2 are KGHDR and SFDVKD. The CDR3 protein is CATSDYASGPTYNEQFF. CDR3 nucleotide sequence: TGTGCCACCAGTGATTACGCTAGCGGGCCTACCTACAATGAGCAGTTCTTC.

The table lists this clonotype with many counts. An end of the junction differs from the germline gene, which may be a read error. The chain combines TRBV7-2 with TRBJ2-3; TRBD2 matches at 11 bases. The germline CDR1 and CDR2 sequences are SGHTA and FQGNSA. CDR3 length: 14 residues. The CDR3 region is CASTLAGGPHTQYF. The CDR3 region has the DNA TGTGCCAGCACCTTAGCGGGGGGGCCTCATACGCAGTATTTT.

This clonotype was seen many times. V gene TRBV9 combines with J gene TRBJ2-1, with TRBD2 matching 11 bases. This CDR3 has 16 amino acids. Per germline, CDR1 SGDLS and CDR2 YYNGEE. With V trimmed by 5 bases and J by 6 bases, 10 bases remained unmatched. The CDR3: CASSRTSGRLSNEQFF. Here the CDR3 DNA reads TGTGCCAGCAGTCGGACTAGCGGGCGGCTTTCCAATGAGCAGTTCTTC.